The present T cell receptor beta chain was sequenced within a study of CD8 T cells in ankylosing spondylitis. The study, taken as a whole, reports: Both synovial fluid and blood in reactive arthritis had previously been reported to carry some motif variants. A motif in TCR beta, a set of roughly 8 highly homologous variants, appeared characteristic of ankylosing spondylitis blood.

TCRdb passed the 5' RACE reads through MiXCR, listing each CDR3 protein once. In the table there are about 100,000 distinct CDR3 sequences, about 7.7% of which are singletons. Regarding this clonotype: Antigen: not known.

The CDR3 spans 13 residues. Germline CDR1 is GTSNPN and CDR2 is SVGIG (reference sequence). V was trimmed by 1 base and J by 0 bases, leaving 5 bases between them. The TCR originated in a male donor with ankylosing spondylitis or in good health (not recorded which). The chain carries TRBV30 and TRBJ2-3, with D uncertain. The sample was blood, either unsorted or a sorted T cell fraction (not recorded which). The DNA for the CDR3 is TGTGCCTGGAGTGCCGTGAGCACAGATACGCAGTATTTT. Translated: CAWSAVSTDTQYF.